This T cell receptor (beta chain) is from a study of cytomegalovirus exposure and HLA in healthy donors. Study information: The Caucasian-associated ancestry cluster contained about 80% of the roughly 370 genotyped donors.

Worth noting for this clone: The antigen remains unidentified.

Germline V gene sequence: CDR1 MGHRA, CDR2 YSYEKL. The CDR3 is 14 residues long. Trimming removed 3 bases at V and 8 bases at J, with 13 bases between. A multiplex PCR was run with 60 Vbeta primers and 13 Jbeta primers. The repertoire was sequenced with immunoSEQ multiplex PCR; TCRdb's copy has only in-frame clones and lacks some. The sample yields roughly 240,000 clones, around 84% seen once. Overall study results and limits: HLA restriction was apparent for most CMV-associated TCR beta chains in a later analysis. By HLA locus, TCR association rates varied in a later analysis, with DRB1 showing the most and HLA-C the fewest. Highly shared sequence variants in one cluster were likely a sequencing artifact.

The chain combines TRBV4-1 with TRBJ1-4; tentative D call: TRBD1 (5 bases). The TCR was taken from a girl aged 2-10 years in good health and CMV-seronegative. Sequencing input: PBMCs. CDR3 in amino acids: CASSHTGIREKLFF. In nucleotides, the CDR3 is TGCGCCAGCAGCCACACAGGAATAAGGGAAAAACTGTTTTTT.